This is a list of T cell receptor beta chains from one sample in a study of cytomegalovirus exposure and HLA in healthy donors. The repertoire was sequenced with immunoSEQ multiplex PCR; TCRdb's copy has only in-frame clones and lacks some. Among about 98,000 clones, more than 75% were seen once, and the ten largest hold about 6.5%. Specimen: PBMCs. All receptors derive from a man younger than 35 in good health and CMV-seropositive. The CDR3 runs from the conserved cysteine through the conserved F or W. The D gene is left open where the match is weak. Part of the rows lack a size; the others show once, few, many or a class for expanded clones.

V,size,J,D,CDR3,DNA
TRBV27,.,TRBJ1-1,.,CASSLLPGIDTEAFF,TGTGCCAGCAGTTTATTGCCAGGGATCGACACTGAAGCTTTCTTT
TRBV9,.,TRBJ2-1,TRBD2,CASSPQHGGAGRTQQFF,TGTGCCAGCAGCCCCCAACATGGGGGAGCGGGGAGAACCCAGCAGTTCTTC
TRBV9,once,TRBJ1-1,.,CASSPGAGGTEAFF,TGTGCCAGCAGCCCGGGGGCGGGAGGCACTGAAGCTTTCTTT
TRBV4-2,few,TRBJ1-4,.,CASSQDWAATNEKLFF,TGTGCCAGCAGCCAAGATTGGGCCGCAACTAATGAAAAACTGTTTTTT
TRBV6-1,.,TRBJ1-5,.,CASTGENSNQPQHF,TGTGCCAGCACGGGAGAAAATAGCAATCAGCCCCAGCATTTT
TRBV2,.,TRBJ2-1,TRBD1,CASCDKTPGQGVNEQFF,TGTGCCAGCTGCGACAAAACCCCGGGACAGGGGGTCAATGAGCAGTTCTTC
TRBV5-4,.,TRBJ1-2,.,CASSTTDRIYGYTF,TGTGCCAGCAGCACTACGGATCGTATTTATGGCTACACCTTC
TRBV13,.,TRBJ1-2,TRBD1,CASSLLSTGDSYGYTF,TGTGCCAGCAGCCTGCTTTCGACAGGGGATTCCTATGGCTACACCTTC
TRBV2,.,TRBJ1-2,.,CASSAQNYGYTF,TGTGCCAGCAGTGCGCAGAACTATGGCTACACCTTC
TRBV29-1,.,TRBJ2-7,.,CSVQTETYEQYF,TGCAGCGTCCAAACAGAGACCTACGAGCAGTACTTC
TRBV9,.,TRBJ2-1,TRBD2,CASSAPSGEYYNEQFF,TGTGCCAGCAGCGCCCCTAGCGGGGAATATTACAATGAGCAGTTCTTC
TRBV15,.,TRBJ2-7,TRBD2,CATSRVLAGGLEQYF,TGTGCCACCAGCAGAGTGCTAGCGGGAGGGCTTGAACAGTACTTC
TRBV19,.,TRBJ2-7,TRBD1,CASSPGTAGYEQYF,TGTGCCAGTAGTCCAGGGACAGCAGGCTACGAGCAGTACTTC
TRBV5-6,.,TRBJ2-7,TRBD2,CASSLETGGPSSYEQYF,TGTGCCAGCAGCTTGGAAACGGGGGGGCCAAGCTCCTACGAGCAGTACTTC
TRBV5-4,.,TRBJ1-4,TRBD1,CASSPGQRNEKLFF,TGTGCCAGCAGCCCGGGACAGAGGAATGAAAAACTGTTTTTT
TRBV5-8,.,TRBJ2-7,TRBD2,CATLQAGVVYEQYF,TGTGCCACCCTTCAAGCGGGAGTGGTCTACGAGCAGTACTTC
TRBV7-2,.,TRBJ2-7,.,CASSLYYKTPYEQYF,TGTGCCAGCAGCTTATATTATAAGACTCCCTACGAGCAGTACTTC
TRBV29-1,.,TRBJ1-1,.,CSALGAVNTEAFF,TGCAGCGCGTTGGGAGCGGTGAACACTGAAGCTTTCTTT
TRBV25-1,.,TRBJ2-5,TRBD2,CASSVPAGQETQYF,TGTGCCAGCAGTGTACCAGCGGGGCAAGAGACCCAGTACTTC
TRBV7-2,.,TRBJ2-5,.,CASSLMRETQYF,TGTGCCAGCAGCTTAATGAGGGAGACCCAGTACTTC